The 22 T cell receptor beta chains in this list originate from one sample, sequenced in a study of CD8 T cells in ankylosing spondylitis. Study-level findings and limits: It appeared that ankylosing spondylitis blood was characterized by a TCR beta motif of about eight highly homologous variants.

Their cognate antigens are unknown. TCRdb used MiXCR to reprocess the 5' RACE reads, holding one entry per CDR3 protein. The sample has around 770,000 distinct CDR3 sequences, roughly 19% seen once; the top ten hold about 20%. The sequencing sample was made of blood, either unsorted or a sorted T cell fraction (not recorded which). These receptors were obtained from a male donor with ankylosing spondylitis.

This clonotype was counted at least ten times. This chain's CDR3 is CASSLDGGQTEAFF. The CDR3 DNA reads TGTGCCAGCAGCTTAGATGGGGGGCAAACTGAAGCTTTCTTT. The chain joins TRBV27 to TRBJ1-1; perhaps TRBD1 as D (6 bases). V gave up 6 bases and J gave up 5 bases, with 16 bases separating them. Per germline, CDR1 MNHEY and CDR2 SMNVEV (reference sequence). The CDR3 contains 14 residues.

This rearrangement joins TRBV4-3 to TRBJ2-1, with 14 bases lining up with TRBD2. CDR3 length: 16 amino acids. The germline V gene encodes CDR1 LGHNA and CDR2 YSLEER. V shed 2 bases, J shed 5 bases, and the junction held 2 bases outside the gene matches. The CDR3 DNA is TGCGCCAGCAGCCAACAGACTAGCGGGAGGGACAATGAGCAGTTCTTC. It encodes CASSQQTSGRDNEQFF.

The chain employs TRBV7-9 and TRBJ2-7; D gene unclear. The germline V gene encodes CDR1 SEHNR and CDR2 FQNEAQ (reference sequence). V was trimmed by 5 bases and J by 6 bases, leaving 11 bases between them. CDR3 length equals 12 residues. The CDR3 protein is CASSPVGVEQYF. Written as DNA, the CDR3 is TGTGCCAGCAGCCCAGTAGGTGTCGAGCAGTACTTC.

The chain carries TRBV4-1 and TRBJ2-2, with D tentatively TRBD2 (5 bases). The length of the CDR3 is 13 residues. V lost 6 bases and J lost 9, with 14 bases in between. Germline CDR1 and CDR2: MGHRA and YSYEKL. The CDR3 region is CASRTTAGRELFF. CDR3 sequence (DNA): TGCGCCAGCAGAACTACCGCGGGCAGGGAGCTGTTTTTT.

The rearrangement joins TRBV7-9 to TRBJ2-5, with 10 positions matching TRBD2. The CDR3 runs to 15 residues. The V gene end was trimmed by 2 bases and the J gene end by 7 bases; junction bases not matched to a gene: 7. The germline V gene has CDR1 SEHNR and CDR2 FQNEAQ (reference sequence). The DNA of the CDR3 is TGTGCCAGCAGCTTACTAGCGGGGGACGAAGGGACCCAGTACTTC. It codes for CASSLLAGDEGTQYF. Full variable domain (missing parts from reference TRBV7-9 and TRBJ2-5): DTGVSQNPRHKITKRGQNVTFRCDPISEHNRLYWYRQTLGQGPEFLTYFQNEAQLEKSRLLSDRFSAERPKGSFSTLEIQRTEQGDSAMYLCASSLLAGDEGTQYFGPGTRLLVL.

The chain's CDR3 is CASKPGEAEAFF. The CDR3 bases are TGTGCCAGCAAACCAGGGGAGGCTGAAGCTTTCTTT. The rearrangement uses TRBV7-9 and TRBJ1-1; D possibly corresponds to TRBD1 (6 bases). This CDR3 is 12 amino acids long. The V gene's germline CDR1 is SEHNR and CDR2 FQNEAQ (reference sequence). V was pared by 7 bases and J by 6 bases, with 12 bases between.

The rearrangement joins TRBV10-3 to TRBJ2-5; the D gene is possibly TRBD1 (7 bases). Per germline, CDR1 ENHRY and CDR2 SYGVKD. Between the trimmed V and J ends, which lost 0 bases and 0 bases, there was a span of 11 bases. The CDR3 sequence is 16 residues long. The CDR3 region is CAISESEGQYQETQYF. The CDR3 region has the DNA TGTGCCATCAGTGAGTCGGAGGGACAGTACCAAGAGACCCAGTACTTC.

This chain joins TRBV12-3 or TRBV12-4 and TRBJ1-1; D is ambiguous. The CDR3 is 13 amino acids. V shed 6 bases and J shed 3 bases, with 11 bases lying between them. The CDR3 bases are TGTGCCAGCAGGTCCTGGAGGGACACTGAAGCTTTCTTT. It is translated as CASRSWRDTEAFF.

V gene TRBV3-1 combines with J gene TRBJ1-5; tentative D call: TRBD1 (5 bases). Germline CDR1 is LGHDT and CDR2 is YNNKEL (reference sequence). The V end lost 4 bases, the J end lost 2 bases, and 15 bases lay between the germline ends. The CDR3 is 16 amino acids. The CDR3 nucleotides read TGTGCCAGCAGCCCCCAAGGTCCGGGGCGCAATCAGCCCCAGCATTTT. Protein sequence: CASSPQGPGRNQPQHF.

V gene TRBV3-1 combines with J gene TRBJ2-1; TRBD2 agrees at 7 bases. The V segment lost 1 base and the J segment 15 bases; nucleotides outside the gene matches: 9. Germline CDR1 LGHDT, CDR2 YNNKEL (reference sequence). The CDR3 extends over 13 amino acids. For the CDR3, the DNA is TGTGCCAGCAGCCAAGGTACCTTAGCGGGCGTGTTCTTC. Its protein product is CASSQGTLAGVFF.

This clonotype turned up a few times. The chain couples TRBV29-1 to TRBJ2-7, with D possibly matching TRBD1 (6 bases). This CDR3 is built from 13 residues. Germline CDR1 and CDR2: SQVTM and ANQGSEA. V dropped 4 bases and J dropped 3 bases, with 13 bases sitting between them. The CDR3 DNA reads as TGCAGCGTTGTCCCACAGGGTGGCTACGAGCAGTACTTC. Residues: CSVVPQGGYEQYF.

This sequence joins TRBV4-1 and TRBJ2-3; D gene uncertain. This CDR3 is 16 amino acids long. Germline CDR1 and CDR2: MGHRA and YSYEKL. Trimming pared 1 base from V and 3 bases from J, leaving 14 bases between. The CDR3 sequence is CASSQVSNKITDTQYF. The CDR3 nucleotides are TGCGCCAGCAGCCAAGTTAGTAATAAGATAACAGATACGCAGTATTTT.

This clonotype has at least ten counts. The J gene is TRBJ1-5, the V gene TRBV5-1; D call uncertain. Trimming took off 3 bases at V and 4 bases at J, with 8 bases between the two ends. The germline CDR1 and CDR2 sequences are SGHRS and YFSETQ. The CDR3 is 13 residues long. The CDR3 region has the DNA TGCGCCAGCAGCTCAAAGCCTAATCAGCCCCAGCATTTT. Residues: CASSSKPNQPQHF.

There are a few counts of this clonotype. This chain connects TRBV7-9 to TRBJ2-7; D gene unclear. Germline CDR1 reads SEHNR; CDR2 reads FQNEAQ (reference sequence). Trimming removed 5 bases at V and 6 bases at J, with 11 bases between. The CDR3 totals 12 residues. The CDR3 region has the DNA TGTGCCAGCAGCCCTCTGAGTGGCGAGCAGTACTTC. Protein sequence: CASSPLSGEQYF.

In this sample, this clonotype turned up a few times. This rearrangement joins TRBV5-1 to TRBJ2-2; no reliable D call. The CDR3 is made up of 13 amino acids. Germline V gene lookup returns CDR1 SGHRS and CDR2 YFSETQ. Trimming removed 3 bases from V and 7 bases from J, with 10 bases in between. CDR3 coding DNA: TGCGCCAGCAGCTCTACTAAGGTCGGGGAGCTGTTTTTT. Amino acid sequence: CASSSTKVGELFF.

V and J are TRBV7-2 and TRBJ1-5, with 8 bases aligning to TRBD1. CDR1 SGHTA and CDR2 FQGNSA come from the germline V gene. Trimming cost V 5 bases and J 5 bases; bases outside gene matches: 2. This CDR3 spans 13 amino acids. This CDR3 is CASSRTGYQPQHF. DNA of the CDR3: TGTGCCAGCAGCCGGACAGGGTATCAGCCCCAGCATTTT.

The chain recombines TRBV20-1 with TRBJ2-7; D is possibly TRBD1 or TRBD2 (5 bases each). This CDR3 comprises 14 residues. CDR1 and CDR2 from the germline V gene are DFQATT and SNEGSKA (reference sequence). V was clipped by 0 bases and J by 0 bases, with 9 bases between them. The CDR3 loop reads CSARDSGSSYEQYF. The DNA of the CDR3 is TGCAGTGCTAGAGATTCAGGGAGCTCCTACGAGCAGTACTTC.

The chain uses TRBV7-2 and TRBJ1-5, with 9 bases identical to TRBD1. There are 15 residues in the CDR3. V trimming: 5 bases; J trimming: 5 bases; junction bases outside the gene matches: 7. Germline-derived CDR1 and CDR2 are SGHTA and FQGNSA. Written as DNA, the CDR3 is TGTGCCAGCAGCCACCCGGGACAGGGACATCAGCCCCAGCATTTT. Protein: CASSHPGQGHQPQHF.

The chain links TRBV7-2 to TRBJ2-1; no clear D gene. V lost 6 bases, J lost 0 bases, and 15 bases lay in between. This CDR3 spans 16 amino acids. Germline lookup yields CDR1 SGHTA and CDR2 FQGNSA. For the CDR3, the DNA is TGTGCCAGCAGTCGTGGTCTGGCTAGCTCCTACAATGAGCAGTTCTTC. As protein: CASSRGLASSYNEQFF.

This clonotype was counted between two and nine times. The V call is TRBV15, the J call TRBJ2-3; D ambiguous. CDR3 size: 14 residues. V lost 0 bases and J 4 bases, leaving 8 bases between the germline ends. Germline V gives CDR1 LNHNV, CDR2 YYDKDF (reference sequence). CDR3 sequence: CATSRDSTADTQYF. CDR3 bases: TGTGCCACCAGCAGAGATAGTACGGCAGATACGCAGTATTTT.

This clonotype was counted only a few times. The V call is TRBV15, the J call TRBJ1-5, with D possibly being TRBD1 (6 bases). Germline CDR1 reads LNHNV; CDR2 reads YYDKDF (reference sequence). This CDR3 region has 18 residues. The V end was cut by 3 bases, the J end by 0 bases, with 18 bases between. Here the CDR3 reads CATSRDLGTPNSNQPQHF. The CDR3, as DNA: TGTGCCACCAGCAGGGACCTCGGGACACCGAATAGCAATCAGCCCCAGCATTTT.

CDR3 in DNA: TGTGCCAGCAGCTTGGCCGGGGGCGGAAGCTATGGCTACACCTTC. This encodes CASSLAGGGSYGYTF. The chain couples TRBV5-5 to TRBJ1-2; D is perhaps TRBD1 (6 bases). Germline assignment: CDR1 SGHKS and CDR2 YYEKEE (reference sequence). Trimming took off 0 bases at V and 4 bases at J, with 13 bases between the two ends. This CDR3 contains 15 residues. Filled out from reference TRBV5-5 and TRBJ1-2, the complete variable domain reads DAGVTQSPTHLIKTRGQQVTLRCSPISGHKSVSWYQQVLGQGPQFIFQYYEKEERGRGNFPDRFSARQFPNYSSELNVNALLLGDSALYLCASSLAGGGSYGYTFGSGTRLTVV.